A selection of T cell receptor beta chains follows, all from one sample in a study of blood T cell repertoires in COVID-19. The assay was immunoSEQ multiplex PCR, and TCRdb's table has in-frame clones only and misses some. This table holds some 40,000 clones, about four fifths found once. The sequencing input was peripheral blood. The origin of the receptors is a man aged 50 or older with active or convalescent COVID-19. The CDR3 runs from the conserved cysteine through the conserved F or W. D genes are given only for firm matches. Clone size, where shown, is once, few, many, or a class for clones that have expanded.

>-|few|TRBV5-1|TRBJ1-3
TGCGCCAGCAGTAAAAACACGGGTCCGAACACCATATATTTT
CASSKNTGPNTIYF
>-|-|TRBV19|TRBJ2-5
TGTGCCAGTAGTCCCCGCCTACAGGCAGCAGAAGAGACCCAGTACTTC
CASSPRLQAAEETQYF
>TRBD1|-|TRBV7-2|TRBJ1-1
TGTGCCAGCAGCTCGCAGGGGGTCGGGACTGAAGCTTTCTTT
CASSSQGVGTEAFF
>TRBD1|-|TRBV2|TRBJ2-4
TGTGCCAGCAGCGGCGGGACAGGAGGTTCTTACTTC
CASSGGTGGSYF
>-|-|TRBV7-9|TRBJ1-1
TGTGCCAGCAGCTTCGGAGGGGGGGGCACTGAAGCTTTCTTT
CASSFGGGGTEAFF
>-|-|TRBV6-5|TRBJ1-1
TGTGCCAGCAGTCGTATGGACAGGAACACTGAAGCTTTCTTT
CASSRMDRNTEAFF
>TRBD1|-|TRBV15|TRBJ2-7
TGTGCCACCAGCAGAGGGGGACAGGGGGCCTACGAGCAGTACTTC
CATSRGGQGAYEQYF
>TRBD1|-|TRBV5-6|TRBJ2-7
TGTGCCAGCAGCTTGGTATTCGGGGACAGCGAGTACCAGCAGTACTTC
CASSLVFGDSEYQQYF
>-|few|TRBV27|TRBJ2-2
TGTGCCAGCAGTTTGGGGCAGACCACCGGGGAGCTGTTTTTT
CASSLGQTTGELFF
>-|once|TRBV7-2|TRBJ1-4
TGTGCCAGCAGCTTAGGGACGGCGGGCACTAATGAAAAACTGTTTTTT
CASSLGTAGTNEKLFF
>-|-|TRBV20-1|TRBJ1-1
TGCAGTGCTAGTAGGGGCAACACTGAAGCTTTCTTT
CSASRGNTEAFF
>TRBD1|-|TRBV28|TRBJ1-5
TGTGCCAGCACCACGGACAGGGGGAATCAGCCCCAGCATTTT
CASTTDRGNQPQHF
>-|-|TRBV18|TRBJ2-1
TGTGCCAGCTCACCACCGCAAGCCGGAGGGCAGTTCTTC
CASSPPQAGGQFF
>-|-|TRBV20-1|TRBJ2-3
TGCAGTGCTAGTCAGGGGGGTTCAGATACGCAGTATTTT
CSASQGGSDTQYF
>-|-|TRBV29-1|TRBJ2-1
TGCAGCGTTCACTCGTCGAATGAGCAGTTCTTC
CSVHSSNEQFF
>TRBD1|-|TRBV14|TRBJ1-1
TGTGCCAGCAGCCCCCGACAGGGGGTGATGAACACTGAAGCTTTCTTT
CASSPRQGVMNTEAFF
>-|-|TRBV6-6|TRBJ1-1
TGTGCCAGCAGTGGATCCCGGGACACCACTGAAGCTTTCTTT
CASSGSRDTTEAFF
>TRBD2|-|TRBV2|TRBJ2-3
TGTGCCAGCAGACCGGGACTAGGGACCGGTACGCAGTATTTT
CASRPGLGTGTQYF
>-|-|TRBV6-5|TRBJ2-1
TGTGCCAGCACCTTCGGGAATTACAATGAGCAGTTCTTC
CASTFGNYNEQFF
>TRBD1|-|TRBV6-5|TRBJ1-4
TGTGCCAGCAGTCATCGGGACAGCTTTGAAAAACTGTTTTTT
CASSHRDSFEKLFF
>-|once|TRBV19|TRBJ2-5
TGTGCCAGTAGTAGCCGCCTGGGGAGCGGAGTCGATCAAGAGACCCAGTACTTC
CASSSRLGSGVDQETQYF
>-|-|TRBV21-1|TRBJ1-2
TGTGCCAGCAGCGGAGAGGGACAGGGGGCCGTCTATGGCTACACCTTC
CASSGEGQGAVYGYTF
>TRBD1|-|TRBV2|TRBJ2-4
TGTGCCAGCAGTGAAGACAGGGGGCAAAACATTCAGTACTTC
CASSEDRGQNIQYF
>TRBD1|once|TRBV19|TRBJ2-7
TGTGCCAGTAGTAAGCAAAGACAGGGGGCCTACGAGCAGTACTTC
CASSKQRQGAYEQYF
>-|-|TRBV9|TRBJ1-2
TGTGCCAGCAGCGTAGGTTACGGCGGAAACTATGGCTACACCTTC
CASSVGYGGNYGYTF
>TRBD1|-|TRBV11-2|TRBJ1-1
TGTGCCAGCGGGACAGGCGGGTTTTACACTGAAGCTTTCTTT
CASGTGGFYTEAFF
>-|-|TRBV7-9|TRBJ2-7
TGTGCCAGCAGCTTAGGAACGGGGGAGCAGTACTTC
CASSLGTGEQYF
>TRBD1|-|TRBV4-2|TRBJ1-4
TGTGCCAGCAGCCAACCAAGACAGGGTTTGGACGAAAAACTGTTTTTT
CASSQPRQGLDEKLFF
>-|-|TRBV19|TRBJ2-5
TGTGCCAGTTCGGCTGACAGGCAAGAGACCCAGTACTTC
CASSADRQETQYF
>TRBD1|-|TRBV7-2|TRBJ1-2
TGTGCCAGCAGCTTAGCACCCCAACAGGGGGCGGAGGGGGGTGGCTACACCTTC
CASSLAPQQGAEGGGYTF
>-|-|TRBV7-2|TRBJ2-2
TGTGCCAGCAGCTTAGCGCTAGGCGCAAGACGGACCGGGGAGCTGTTTTTT
CASSLALGARRTGELFF
>-|-|TRBV27|TRBJ2-3
TGTGCCAGCAGGAGGGGGGGCGCAGATACGCAGTATTTT
CASRRGGADTQYF
>-|-|TRBV29-1|TRBJ1-1
TGCAGCGTTGTTGGCCGTGAAGCTTTCTTT
CSVVGREAFF
>-|-|TRBV7-3|TRBJ2-5
TGTGCCAGCAGCTTAACAGGGCCAGGGGGGTCGGGGACCCAGTACTTC
CASSLTGPGGSGTQYF
>-|-|TRBV30|TRBJ1-2
TGTGCCTGGCAAGAAGGACCGGCGCGGGATGGCTACACCTTC
CAWQEGPARDGYTF
>-|-|TRBV6-5|TRBJ1-6
TGTGCCAGCAGTTACGACAGCCGAAATAATTCACCCCTCCACTTT
CASSYDSRNNSPLHF
>-|-|TRBV10-3|TRBJ1-5
TGTGCCATCAGTGAGTCGGAGCAGCCCCAGCATTTT
CAISESEQPQHF
>-|-|TRBV19|TRBJ2-2
TGTGCCAGTAGTTTTCGAACAGGGAAGGGGACCGGGGAGCTGTTTTTT
CASSFRTGKGTGELFF
>-|-|TRBV25-1|TRBJ1-3
TGTGCCAGCAGTGAGCGCCAGGGGATTGGAAACACCATATATTTT
CASSERQGIGNTIYF
>-|-|TRBV3-1/TRBV3-2|TRBJ1-2
TGTGCCAGCAGCCGACGGGACACCAACCCTAGAGGCTACACCTTC
CASSRRDTNPRGYTF
>TRBD2|once|TRBV4-2|TRBJ2-1
TGTGCCAGCAGCCAATCTGCTAGCGGGGGAAACAATGAGCAGTTCTTC
CASSQSASGGNNEQFF
>-|-|TRBV10-1|TRBJ1-1
TGCGCCAGCAGACGGGCGCCCGGGGACACTGAAGCTTTCTTT
CASRRAPGDTEAFF
>-|-|TRBV10-1|TRBJ1-1
TGCGCCAGCAGTGAGGGGGGCAGGGGGAACACTGAAGCTTTCTTT
CASSEGGRGNTEAFF
>-|-|TRBV27|TRBJ1-5
TGTGCCAGCAGTTTATCCGGGGGAGGGCAGCCCCAGCATTTT
CASSLSGGGQPQHF
>-|-|TRBV11-2|TRBJ1-6
TGTGCCAGCAGCCCACGACAGGCGAGCTCCTATAATTCACCCCTCCACTTT
CASSPRQASSYNSPLHF
>TRBD2|-|TRBV2|TRBJ2-1
TGTGCCAGCAGACATGGTAGGGAGGGCAATGAGCAGTTCTTC
CASRHGREGNEQFF
>TRBD1|-|TRBV10-1|TRBJ2-2
TGCGCCAGCACCGGGGGACAGGGGACGAACACCGGGGAGCTGTTTTTT
CASTGGQGTNTGELFF
>-|-|TRBV28|TRBJ1-2
TGTGCCAGCAGTTTAGGGCGGGGGGCCTATGGCTACACCTTC
CASSLGRGAYGYTF
>-|once|TRBV3-1/TRBV3-2|TRBJ1-1
TGTGCCAGCAGCCGTCGCGAGGAGTCCGCTTTCTTT
CASSRREESAFF
>TRBD1|few|TRBV6-1|TRBJ1-5
TGTGCCAGCAGTGGACAGGGGACCTATAGCAATCAGCCCCAGCATTTT
CASSGQGTYSNQPQHF
>-|-|TRBV7-6|TRBJ2-1
TGTGCCAGCAGCTTATTAGTCAGGGCCCATGAGCAGTTCTTC
CASSLLVRAHEQFF
>TRBD1|-|TRBV19|TRBJ1-3
TGTGCCAGTAGTCTCCACCCGGGACAGGGAAACACCATATATTTT
CASSLHPGQGNTIYF
>-|once|TRBV6-5|TRBJ1-4
TGTGCCAGCAGTTACAGGAACAGGGCAACTAATGAAAAACTGTTTTTT
CASSYRNRATNEKLFF